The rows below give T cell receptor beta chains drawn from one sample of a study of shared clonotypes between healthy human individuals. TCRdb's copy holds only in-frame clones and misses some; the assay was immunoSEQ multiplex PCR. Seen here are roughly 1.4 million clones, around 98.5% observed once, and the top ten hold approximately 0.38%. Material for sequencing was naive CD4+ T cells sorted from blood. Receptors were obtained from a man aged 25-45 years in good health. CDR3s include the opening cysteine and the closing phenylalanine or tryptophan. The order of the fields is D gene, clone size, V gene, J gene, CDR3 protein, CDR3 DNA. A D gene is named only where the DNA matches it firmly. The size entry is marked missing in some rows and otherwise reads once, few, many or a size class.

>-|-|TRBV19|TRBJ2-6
CASSYRTALGVGANVLTF
TGTGCCAGTAGTTACAGGACAGCCCTGGGGGTTGGGGCCAACGTCCTGACTTTC
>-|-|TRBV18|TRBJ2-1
CASSPIGGSGHNEQFF
TGTGCCAGCTCACCTATTGGAGGTAGCGGACACAATGAGCAGTTCTTC
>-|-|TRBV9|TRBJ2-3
CASSVDLGTDTQYF
TGTGCCAGCAGCGTAGATTTGGGGACAGATACGCAGTATTTT
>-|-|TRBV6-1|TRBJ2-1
CASRGQNPNEQFF
TGTGCCAGCAGAGGACAAAACCCTAATGAGCAGTTCTTC
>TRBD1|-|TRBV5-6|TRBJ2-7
CASSPGQPYEQYF
TGTGCCAGCAGCCCGGGACAGCCCTACGAGCAGTACTTC
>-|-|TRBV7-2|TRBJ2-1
CASSLGQHPYNEQFF
TGTGCCAGCAGCTTAGGGCAGCACCCCTACAATGAGCAGTTCTTC
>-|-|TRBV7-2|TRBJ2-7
CASSIGVVSSYEQYF
TGTGCCAGCAGCATAGGGGTGGTCAGCAGCTACGAGCAGTACTTC
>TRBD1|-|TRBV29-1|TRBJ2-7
CSVYRDRVGEQYF
TGCAGCGTGTATCGGGACAGGGTTGGCGAGCAGTACTTC
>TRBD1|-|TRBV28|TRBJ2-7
CASSLSRTGRGEQYF
TGTGCCAGCAGTTTATCTCGGACAGGACGAGGCGAGCAGTACTTC
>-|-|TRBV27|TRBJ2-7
CASSLSETVPPYEQYF
TGTGCCAGCAGTTTATCCGAAACAGTTCCCCCCTACGAGCAGTACTTC
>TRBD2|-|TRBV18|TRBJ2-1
CASSPRLAGVVNEQFF
TGTGCCAGCTCACCACGATTAGCGGGAGTAGTCAATGAGCAGTTCTTC
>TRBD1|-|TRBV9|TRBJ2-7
CASRVDRAYEQYF
TGTGCCAGCAGAGTCGACAGGGCCTACGAGCAGTACTTC
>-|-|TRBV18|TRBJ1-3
CASSPGGAGNTIYF
TGTGCCAGCTCACCAGGAGGGGCGGGAAACACCATATATTTT
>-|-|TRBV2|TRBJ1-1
CASSERDPNTEAFF
TGTGCCAGCAGTGAGAGGGACCCGAACACTGAAGCTTTCTTT
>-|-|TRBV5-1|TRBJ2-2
CASSWGTPNTGELFF
TGCGCCAGCAGCTGGGGGACACCGAACACCGGGGAGCTGTTTTTT
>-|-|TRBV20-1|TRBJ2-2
CSARNTGELFF
TGCAGTGCCCGTAACACCGGGGAGCTGTTTTTT
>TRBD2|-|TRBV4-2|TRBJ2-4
CASSLPTDRRTSGNIQYF
TGTGCCAGCAGCCTACCTACGGACAGACGGACTAGCGGAAACATTCAGTACTTC
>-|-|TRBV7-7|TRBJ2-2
CASSSILGGELFF
TGTGCCAGCAGCTCAATCCTGGGCGGGGAGCTGTTTTTT
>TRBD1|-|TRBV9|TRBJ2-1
CASSVAGQNNEQFF
TGTGCCAGCAGCGTAGCGGGACAGAACAATGAGCAGTTCTTC
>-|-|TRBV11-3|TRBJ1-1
CASSFQSTTEAFF
TGTGCCAGCAGCTTTCAGTCGACCACTGAAGCTTTCTTT
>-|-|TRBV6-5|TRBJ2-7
CASSYSGGMNSYEQYF
TGTGCCAGCAGTTACTCAGGCGGGATGAACTCCTACGAGCAGTACTTC
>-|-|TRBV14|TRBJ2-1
CASSPREGVLYNEQFF
TGTGCCAGCAGCCCGAGAGAGGGGGTTCTGTACAATGAGCAGTTCTTC
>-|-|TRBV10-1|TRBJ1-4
CASSESGGEKLFF
TGCGCCAGCAGTGAGTCAGGCGGGGAAAAACTGTTTTTT
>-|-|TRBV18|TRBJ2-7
CASSPDIKYEQYF
TGTGCCAGCTCACCAGACATAAAATACGAGCAGTACTTC
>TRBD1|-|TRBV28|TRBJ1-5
CASSFHGGRGHDQPQHF
TGTGCCAGCAGTTTCCATGGGGGCAGGGGGCATGACCAGCCCCAGCATTTT
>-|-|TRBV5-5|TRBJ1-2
CASSLNLKGYTF
TGTGCCAGCAGCCTGAACTTGAAGGGCTACACCTTC
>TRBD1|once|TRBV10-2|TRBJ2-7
CASSVRDRGSYEQYF
TGCGCCAGCAGTGTCCGAGACAGGGGGTCCTACGAGCAGTACTTC
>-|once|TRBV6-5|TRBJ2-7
CASSFRQVGAPYEQYF
TGTGCCAGCAGTTTCCGACAGGTAGGGGCCCCCTACGAGCAGTACTTC
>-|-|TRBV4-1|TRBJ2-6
CASSQGSGLGSGANVLTF
TGCGCCAGCAGCCAGGGATCCGGGCTAGGCTCTGGGGCCAACGTCCTGACTTTC
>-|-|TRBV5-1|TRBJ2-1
CASSSPGSGNEQFF
TGCGCCAGCAGCTCTCCAGGGAGTGGGAATGAGCAGTTCTTC
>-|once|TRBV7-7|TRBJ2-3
CASSLIGVTDTQYF
TGTGCCAGCAGCCTAATTGGAGTAACAGATACGCAGTATTTT
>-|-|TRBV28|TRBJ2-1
CASSRYNEQFF
TGTGCCAGCAGTCGATACAATGAGCAGTTCTTC
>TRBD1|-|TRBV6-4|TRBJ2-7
CASSPENRGLPPLEQYF
TGTGCCAGCAGTCCGGAGAACAGGGGGCTCCCCCCCCTGGAGCAGTACTTC
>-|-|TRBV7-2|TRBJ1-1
CASSLYETINTEAFF
TGTGCCAGCAGCTTATACGAGACAATAAACACTGAAGCTTTCTTT
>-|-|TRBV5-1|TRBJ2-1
CASSFPNSYNEQFF
TGCGCCAGCAGCTTCCCGAACTCCTACAATGAGCAGTTCTTC
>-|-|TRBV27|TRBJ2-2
CASSPTLSPGELFF
TGTGCCAGCAGTCCCACCCTAAGTCCCGGGGAGCTGTTTTTT
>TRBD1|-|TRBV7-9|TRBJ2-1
CASSPGQGNSYNEQFF
TGTGCCAGCAGCCCGGGACAGGGTAACTCCTACAATGAGCAGTTCTTC
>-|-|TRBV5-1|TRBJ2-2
CASSHDVGNGELFF
TGCGCCAGCAGCCACGACGTGGGGAACGGGGAGCTGTTTTTT
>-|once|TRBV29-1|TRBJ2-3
CSVLIDTQYF
TGCAGCGTACTAATAGATACGCAGTATTTT
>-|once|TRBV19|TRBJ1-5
CASSAGQPQHF
TGTGCCAGTAGTGCTGGTCAGCCCCAGCATTTT
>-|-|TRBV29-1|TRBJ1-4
CSTGKEKLFF
TGCAGCACCGGCAAGGAAAAACTGTTTTTT
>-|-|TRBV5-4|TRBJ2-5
CASSLDGGQETQYF
TGTGCCAGCAGCTTGGATGGCGGTCAAGAGACCCAGTACTTC
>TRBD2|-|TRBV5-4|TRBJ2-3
CASSLTSGTPDTQYF
TGTGCCAGCAGCTTGACTAGCGGGACCCCAGATACGCAGTATTTT
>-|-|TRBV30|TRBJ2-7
CAWGAGRRVYEQYF
TGTGCCTGGGGGGCCGGCAGGCGAGTCTACGAGCAGTACTTC
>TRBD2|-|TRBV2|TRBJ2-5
CASRVAGSLGAQYF
TGTGCCAGCAGAGTAGCGGGGAGCCTTGGGGCCCAGTACTTC
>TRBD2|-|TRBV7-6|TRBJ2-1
CASSQRERYNEQFF
TGTGCCAGCAGCCAGCGGGAGCGCTACAATGAGCAGTTCTTC
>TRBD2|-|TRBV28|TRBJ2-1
CASSPRGTSRNEQFF
TGTGCCAGCAGTCCGCGAGGGACTAGCAGGAATGAGCAGTTCTTC